This note documents a single T cell receptor beta chain sequence. Produced via immunoSEQ multiplex PCR; TCRdb's table is partial and in-frame only. The repertoire includes about 75,000 clones, 80% to 85% of them detected once, and approximately 2.1% sits in the top ten. The sample comes from a study of T cell clones after liver transplantation. Germline lookup yields CDR1 SGHRS and CDR2 YFSETQ. With 1 base removed from V and 7 bases from J, the gap between germline ends came to 11 bases. This CDR3 has 14 residues. This sequence joins TRBV5-1 and TRBJ2-2; D is perhaps TRBD2 (6 bases). The sample was CD4+ T cells from blood, taken around 50 months after liver transplant. This clonotype was sampled from a human patient who received a liver transplant. These T cells may partly come from the graft donor. CDR3 DNA: TGCGCCAGCAGCTTGACTAGCCGTGACGGGGAGCTGTTTTTT. Encoded protein: CASSLTSRDGELFF. Using reference TRBV5-1 and TRBJ2-2 for the parts outside the CDR3, the full variable domain is KAGVTQTPRYLIKTRGQQVTLSCSPISGHRSVSWYQQTPGQGLQFLFEYFSETQRNKGNFPGRFSGRQFSNSRSEMNVSTLELGDSALYLCASSLTSRDGELFFGEGSRLTVL.